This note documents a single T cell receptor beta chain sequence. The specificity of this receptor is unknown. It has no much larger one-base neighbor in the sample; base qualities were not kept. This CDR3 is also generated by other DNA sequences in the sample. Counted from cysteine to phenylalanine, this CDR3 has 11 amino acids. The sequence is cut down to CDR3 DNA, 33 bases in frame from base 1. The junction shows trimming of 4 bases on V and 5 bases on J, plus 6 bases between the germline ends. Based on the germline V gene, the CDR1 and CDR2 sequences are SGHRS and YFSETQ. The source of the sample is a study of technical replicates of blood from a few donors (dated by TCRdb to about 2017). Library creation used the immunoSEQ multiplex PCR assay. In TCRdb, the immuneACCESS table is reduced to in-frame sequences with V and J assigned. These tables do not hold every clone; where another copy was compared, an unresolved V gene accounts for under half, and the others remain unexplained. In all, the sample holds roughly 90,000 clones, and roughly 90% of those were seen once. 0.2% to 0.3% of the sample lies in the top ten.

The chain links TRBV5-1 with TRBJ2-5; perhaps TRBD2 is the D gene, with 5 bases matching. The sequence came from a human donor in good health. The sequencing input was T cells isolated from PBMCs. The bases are TGCGCCAGCAGCCCGGGGGAGACCCAGTACTTC. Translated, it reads CASSPGETQYF.